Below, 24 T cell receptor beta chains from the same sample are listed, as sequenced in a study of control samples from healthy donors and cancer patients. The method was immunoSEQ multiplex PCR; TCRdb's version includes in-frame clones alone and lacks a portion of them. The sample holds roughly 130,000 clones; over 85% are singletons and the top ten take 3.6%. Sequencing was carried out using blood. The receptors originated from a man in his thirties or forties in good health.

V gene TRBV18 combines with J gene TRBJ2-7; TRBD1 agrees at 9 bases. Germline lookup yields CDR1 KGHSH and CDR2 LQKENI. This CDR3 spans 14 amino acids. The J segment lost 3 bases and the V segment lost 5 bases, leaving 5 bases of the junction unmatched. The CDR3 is CASSTGQGNYEQYF. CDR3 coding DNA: TGTGCCAGCTCAACGGGACAGGGTAACTACGAGCAGTACTTC.

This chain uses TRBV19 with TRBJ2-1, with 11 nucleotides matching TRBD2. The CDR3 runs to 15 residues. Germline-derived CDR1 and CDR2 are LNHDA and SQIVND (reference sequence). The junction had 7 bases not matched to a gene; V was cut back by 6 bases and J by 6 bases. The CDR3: CASSLTSGVSNEQFF. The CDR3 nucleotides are TGTGCCAGTAGCCTGACTAGCGGGGTATCCAATGAGCAGTTCTTC.

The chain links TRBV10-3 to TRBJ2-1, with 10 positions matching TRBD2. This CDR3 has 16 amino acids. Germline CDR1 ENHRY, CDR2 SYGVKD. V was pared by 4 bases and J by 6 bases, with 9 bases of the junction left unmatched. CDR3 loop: CAISGLGIAGGNEQFF. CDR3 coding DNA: TGTGCCATCAGTGGGCTGGGGATAGCGGGGGGCAATGAGCAGTTCTTC.

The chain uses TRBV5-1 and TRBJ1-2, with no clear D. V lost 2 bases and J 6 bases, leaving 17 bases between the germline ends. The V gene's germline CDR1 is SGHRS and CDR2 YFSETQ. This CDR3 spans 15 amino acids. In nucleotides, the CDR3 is TGCGCCAGCAGCTTTGAGTACGGAGGAGTCGATGGCTACACCTTC. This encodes CASSFEYGGVDGYTF.

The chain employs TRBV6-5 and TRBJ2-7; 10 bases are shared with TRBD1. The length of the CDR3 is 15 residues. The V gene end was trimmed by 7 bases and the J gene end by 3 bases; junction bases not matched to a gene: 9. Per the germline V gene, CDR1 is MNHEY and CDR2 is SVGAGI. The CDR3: CASKGDRGFVYEQYF. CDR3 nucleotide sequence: TGTGCCAGCAAGGGGGACAGGGGTTTCGTCTACGAGCAGTACTTC.

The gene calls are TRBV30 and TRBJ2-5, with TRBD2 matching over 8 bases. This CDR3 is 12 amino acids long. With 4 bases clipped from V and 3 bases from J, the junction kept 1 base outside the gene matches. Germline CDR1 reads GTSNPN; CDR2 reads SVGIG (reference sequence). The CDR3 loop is CAWTGGEETQYF. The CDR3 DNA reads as TGTGCCTGGACGGGGGGGGAAGAGACCCAGTACTTC.

CDR3 coding DNA: TGTGCCAGCAGCGGATCTATCTCAGAGGGGAGAACTGAAGCTTTCTTT. Protein: CASSGSISEGRTEAFF. The rearrangement links TRBV7-9 to TRBJ1-1; D perhaps matches TRBD1 (5 bases). The CDR3 has 16 residues. Germline CDR1 SEHNR, CDR2 FQNEAQ (reference sequence). Trimming shortened V by 5 bases and J by 5 bases, and 21 bases separated the two germline ends.

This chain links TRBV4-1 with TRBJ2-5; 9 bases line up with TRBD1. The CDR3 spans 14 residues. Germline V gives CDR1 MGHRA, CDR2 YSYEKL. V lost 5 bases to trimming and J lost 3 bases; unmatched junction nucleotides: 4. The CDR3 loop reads CASSWGQGKETQYF. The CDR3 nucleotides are TGCGCCAGCAGCTGGGGACAGGGTAAAGAGACCCAGTACTTC.

The CDR3 is CASSYSLKTSGGLDTQYF. The CDR3 DNA sequence: TGTGCCAGCAGTTACTCGCTTAAGACTAGCGGGGGTCTTGATACGCAGTATTTT. The chain recombines TRBV6-2 or TRBV6-3 with TRBJ2-3, with 12 nucleotides matching TRBD2. CDR3 size: 18 residues. Per the germline V gene, CDR1 is MNHEY and CDR2 is SVGEGT. The J segment lost 6 bases and the V segment lost 0 bases, leaving 10 bases of the junction unmatched.

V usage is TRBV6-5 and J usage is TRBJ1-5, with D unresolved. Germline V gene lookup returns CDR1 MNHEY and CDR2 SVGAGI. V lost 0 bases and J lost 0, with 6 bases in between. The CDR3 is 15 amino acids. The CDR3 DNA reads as TGTGCCAGCAGTTACTCGCGGGTTAGCAATCAGCCCCAGCATTTT. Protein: CASSYSRVSNQPQHF.

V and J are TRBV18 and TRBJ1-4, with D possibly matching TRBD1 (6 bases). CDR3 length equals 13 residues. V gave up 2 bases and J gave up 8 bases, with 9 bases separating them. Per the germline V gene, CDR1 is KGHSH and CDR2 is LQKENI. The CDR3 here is CASSPGGREKLFF. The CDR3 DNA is TGTGCCAGCTCACCAGGGGGCAGAGAAAAACTGTTTTTT.

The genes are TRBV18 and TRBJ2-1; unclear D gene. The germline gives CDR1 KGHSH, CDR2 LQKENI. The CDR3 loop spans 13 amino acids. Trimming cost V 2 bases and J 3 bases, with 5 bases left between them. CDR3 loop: CASSPSYYNEQFF. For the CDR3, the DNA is TGTGCCAGCTCACCAAGCTACTACAATGAGCAGTTCTTC. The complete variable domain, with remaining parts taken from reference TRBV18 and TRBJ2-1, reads NAGVMQNPRHLVRRRGQEARLRCSPMKGHSHVYWYRQLPEEGLKFMVYLQKENIIDESGMPKERFSAEFPKEGPSILRIQQVVRGDSAAYFCASSPSYYNEQFFGPGTRLTVL.

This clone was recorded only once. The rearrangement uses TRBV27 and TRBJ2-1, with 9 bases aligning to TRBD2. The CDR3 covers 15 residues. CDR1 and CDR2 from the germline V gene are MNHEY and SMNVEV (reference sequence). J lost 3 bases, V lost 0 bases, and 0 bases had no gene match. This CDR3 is CASSLSAGGYNEQFF. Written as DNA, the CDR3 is TGTGCCAGCAGTTTATCAGCGGGGGGCTACAATGAGCAGTTCTTC.

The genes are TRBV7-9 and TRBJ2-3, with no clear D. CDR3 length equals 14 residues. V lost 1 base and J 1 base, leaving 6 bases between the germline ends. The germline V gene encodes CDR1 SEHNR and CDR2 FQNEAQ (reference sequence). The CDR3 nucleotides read TGTGCCAGCAGCTTAGATGTGGGCACAGATACGCAGTATTTT. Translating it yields CASSLDVGTDTQYF.

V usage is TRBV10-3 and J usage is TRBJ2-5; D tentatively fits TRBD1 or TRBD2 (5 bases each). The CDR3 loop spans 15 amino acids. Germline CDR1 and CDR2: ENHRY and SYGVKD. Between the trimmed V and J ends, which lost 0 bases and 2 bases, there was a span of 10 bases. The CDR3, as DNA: TGTGCCATCAGTGAGTCTCTGGGACCTCAAGAGACCCAGTACTTC. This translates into CAISESLGPQETQYF.

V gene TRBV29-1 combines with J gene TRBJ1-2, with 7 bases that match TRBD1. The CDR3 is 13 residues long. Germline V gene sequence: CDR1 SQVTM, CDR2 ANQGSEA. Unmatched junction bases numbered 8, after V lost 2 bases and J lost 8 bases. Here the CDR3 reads CSVETGTAIGYTF. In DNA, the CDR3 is TGCAGCGTTGAAACCGGGACAGCTATCGGCTACACCTTC.

The CDR3 here is CASSYPREGGINEQFF. In nucleotides, the CDR3 is TGTGCCAGCAGTTACCCACGAGAGGGGGGTATCAATGAGCAGTTCTTC. V and J are TRBV6-2 or TRBV6-3 and TRBJ2-1; perhaps D is TRBD1 or TRBD2 (6 bases each). CDR3 length: 16 amino acids. V was shortened by 2 bases and J by 6 bases, with 17 bases between the two germline ends. The V gene's germline CDR1 is MNHEY and CDR2 SVGEGT.

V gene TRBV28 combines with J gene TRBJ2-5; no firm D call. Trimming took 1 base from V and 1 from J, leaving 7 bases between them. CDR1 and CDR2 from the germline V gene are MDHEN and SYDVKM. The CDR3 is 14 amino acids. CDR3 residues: CASSLYSLQETQYF. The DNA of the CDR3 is TGTGCCAGCAGTTTATACAGCCTCCAAGAGACCCAGTACTTC.

CDR3 DNA sequence: TGTGCCAGCAGTCGCGACAGGACCCGTGGGGAGCAGTACTTC. Protein product: CASSRDRTRGEQYF. The genes are TRBV7-2 and TRBJ2-7, with a tentative D call TRBD1 (6 bases). The CDR3 is 14 residues long. The germline V gene has CDR1 SGHTA and CDR2 FQGNSA. Trimming took 6 bases from V and 7 from J, leaving 19 bases between them.

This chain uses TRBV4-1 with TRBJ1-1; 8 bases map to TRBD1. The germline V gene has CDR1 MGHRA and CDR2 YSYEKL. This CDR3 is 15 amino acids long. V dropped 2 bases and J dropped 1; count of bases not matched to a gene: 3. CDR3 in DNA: TGCGCCAGCAGCCAATTGGGGACAGGGAACACTGAAGCTTTCTTT. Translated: CASSQLGTGNTEAFF.

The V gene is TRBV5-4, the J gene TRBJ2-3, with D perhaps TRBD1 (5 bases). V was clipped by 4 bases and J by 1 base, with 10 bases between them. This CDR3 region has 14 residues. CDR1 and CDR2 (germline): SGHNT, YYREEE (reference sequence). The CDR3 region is CASSVRGGTDTQYF. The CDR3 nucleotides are TGTGCCAGCAGCGTAAGGGGTGGCACAGATACGCAGTATTTT. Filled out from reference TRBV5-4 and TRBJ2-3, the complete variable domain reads ETGVTQSPTHLIKTRGQQVTLRCSSQSGHNTVSWYQQALGQGPQFIFQYYREEENGRGNFPPRFSGLQFPNYSSELNVNALELDDSALYLCASSVRGGTDTQYFGPGTRLTVL.

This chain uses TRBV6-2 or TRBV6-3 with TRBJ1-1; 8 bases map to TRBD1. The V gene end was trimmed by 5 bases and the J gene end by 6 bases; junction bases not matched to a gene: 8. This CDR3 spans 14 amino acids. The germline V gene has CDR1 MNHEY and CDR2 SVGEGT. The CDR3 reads CASSTGQGASEAFF. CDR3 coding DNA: TGTGCCAGCAGTACTGGACAGGGTGCATCTGAAGCTTTCTTT.

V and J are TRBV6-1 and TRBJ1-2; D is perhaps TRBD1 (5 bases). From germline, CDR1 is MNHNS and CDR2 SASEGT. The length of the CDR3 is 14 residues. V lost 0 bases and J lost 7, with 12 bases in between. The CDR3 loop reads CASSEALRAGGYTF. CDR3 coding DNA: TGTGCCAGCAGTGAAGCGCTCAGGGCTGGTGGCTACACCTTC.

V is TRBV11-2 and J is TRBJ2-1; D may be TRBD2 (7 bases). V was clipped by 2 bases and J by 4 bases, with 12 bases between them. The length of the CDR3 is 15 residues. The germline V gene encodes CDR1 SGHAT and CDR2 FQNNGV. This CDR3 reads CASSLRGAGYNEQFF. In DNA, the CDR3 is TGTGCCAGCAGCTTACGGGGGGCGGGATACAATGAGCAGTTCTTC.